This T cell receptor (beta chain) comes out of a study of OX40 agonist ivuxolimab in advanced cancers. CDR1 is PRHDT, CDR2 FYEKMQ, per germline (reference sequence). The V end lost 4 bases, the J end lost 2 bases, and 11 bases lay between the germline ends. CDR3 size: 14 residues. Only in-frame clones appear in the TCRdb table, and some are missing; sequencing was by immunoSEQ multiplex PCR. The sample yields about 73,000 clones, more than 90% seen once. Sequenced material: CD4+ or CD8+ T cells sorted from blood, taken in a trial of the OX40 agonist ivuxolimab. This chain links TRBV13 with TRBJ1-2, with D perhaps TRBD1 (6 bases). The receptor was derived from an adult with an advanced solid tumor such as melanoma, head and neck, liver or kidney cancer. CDR3 amino acids: CASSSARGNYGYTF. The DNA of the CDR3 is TGTGCCAGCAGCTCGGCGAGGGGGAACTATGGCTACACCTTC.